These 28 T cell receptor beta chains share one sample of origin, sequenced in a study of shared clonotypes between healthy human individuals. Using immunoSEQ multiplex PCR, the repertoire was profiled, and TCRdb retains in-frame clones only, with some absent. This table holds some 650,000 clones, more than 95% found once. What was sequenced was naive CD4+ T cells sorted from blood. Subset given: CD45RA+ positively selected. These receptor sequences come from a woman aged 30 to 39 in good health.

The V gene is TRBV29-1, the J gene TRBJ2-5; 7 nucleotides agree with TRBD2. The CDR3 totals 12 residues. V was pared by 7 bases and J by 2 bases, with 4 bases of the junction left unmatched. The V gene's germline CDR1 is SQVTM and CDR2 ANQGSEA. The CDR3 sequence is CSAGGVQETQYF. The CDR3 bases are TGCAGCGCTGGGGGGGTGCAAGAGACCCAGTACTTC.

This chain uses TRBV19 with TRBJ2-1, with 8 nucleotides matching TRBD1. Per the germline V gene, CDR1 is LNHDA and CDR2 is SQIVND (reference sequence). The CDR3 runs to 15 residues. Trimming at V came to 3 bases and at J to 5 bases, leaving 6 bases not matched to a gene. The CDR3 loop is CASSIRTGWDNEQFF. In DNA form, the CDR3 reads TGTGCCAGTAGTATTAGGACAGGGTGGGACAATGAGCAGTTCTTC.

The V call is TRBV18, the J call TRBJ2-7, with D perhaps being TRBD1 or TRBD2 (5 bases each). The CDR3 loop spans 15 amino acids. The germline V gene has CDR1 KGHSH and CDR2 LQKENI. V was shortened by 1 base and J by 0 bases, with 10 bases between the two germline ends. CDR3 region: CASSPRQGVSYEQYF. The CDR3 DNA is TGTGCCAGCTCACCACGCCAGGGAGTCTCCTACGAGCAGTACTTC.

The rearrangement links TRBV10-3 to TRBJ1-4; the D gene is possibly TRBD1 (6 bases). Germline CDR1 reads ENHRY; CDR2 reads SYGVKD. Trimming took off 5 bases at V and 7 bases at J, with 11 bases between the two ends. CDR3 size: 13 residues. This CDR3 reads CAISRGVGEKLFF. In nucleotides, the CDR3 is TGTGCCATCAGTAGGGGGGTCGGTGAAAAACTGTTTTTT.

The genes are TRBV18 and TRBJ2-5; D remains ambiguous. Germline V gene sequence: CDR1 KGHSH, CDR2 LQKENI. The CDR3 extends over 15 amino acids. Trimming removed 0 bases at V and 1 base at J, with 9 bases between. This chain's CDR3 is CASSPPGLSQETQYF. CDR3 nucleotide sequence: TGTGCCAGCTCACCACCAGGGCTCTCCCAAGAGACCCAGTACTTC.

This CDR3 reads CASSIGRVGNEKLFF. CDR3 nucleotides: TGTGCCAGCAGTATTGGCAGGGTGGGCAATGAAAAACTGTTTTTT. The chain employs TRBV7-9 and TRBJ1-4, with TRBD1 as a possible D gene (5 bases). The V gene lost 6 bases and the J gene lost 5 bases, with 16 bases spanning the gap. CDR1 is SEHNR and CDR2 is FQNEAQ in the germline V gene (reference sequence). This CDR3 spans 15 amino acids.

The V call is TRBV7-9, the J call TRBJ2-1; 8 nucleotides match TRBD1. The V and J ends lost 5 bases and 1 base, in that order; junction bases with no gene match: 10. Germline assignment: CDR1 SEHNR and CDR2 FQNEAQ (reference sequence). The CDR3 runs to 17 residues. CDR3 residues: CASSPWTGLISYNEQFF. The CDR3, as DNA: TGTGCCAGCAGCCCCTGGACAGGGCTAATATCCTACAATGAGCAGTTCTTC.

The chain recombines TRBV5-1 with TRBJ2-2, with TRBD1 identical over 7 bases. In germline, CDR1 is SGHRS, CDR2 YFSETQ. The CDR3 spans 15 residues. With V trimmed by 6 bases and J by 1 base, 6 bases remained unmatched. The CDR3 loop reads CASNDRVGNTGELFF. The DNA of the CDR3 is TGCGCCAGCAATGACAGGGTCGGGAACACCGGGGAGCTGTTTTTT. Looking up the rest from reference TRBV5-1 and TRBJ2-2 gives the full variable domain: KAGVTQTPRYLIKTRGQQVTLSCSPISGHRSVSWYQQTPGQGLQFLFEYFSETQRNKGNFPGRFSGRQFSNSRSEMNVSTLELGDSALYLCASNDRVGNTGELFFGEGSRLTVL.

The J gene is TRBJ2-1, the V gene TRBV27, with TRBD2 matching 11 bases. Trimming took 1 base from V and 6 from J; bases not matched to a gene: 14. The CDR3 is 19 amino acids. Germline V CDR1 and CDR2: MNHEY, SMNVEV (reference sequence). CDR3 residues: CASSLFLAYSGRAVNEQFF. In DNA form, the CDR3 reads TGTGCCAGCAGTTTATTTCTAGCTTATAGCGGGAGGGCCGTCAATGAGCAGTTCTTC.

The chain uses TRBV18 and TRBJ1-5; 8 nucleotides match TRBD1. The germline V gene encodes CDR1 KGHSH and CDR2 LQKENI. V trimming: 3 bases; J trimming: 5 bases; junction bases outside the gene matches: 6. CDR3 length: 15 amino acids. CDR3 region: CASSPTGARDQPQHF. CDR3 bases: TGTGCCAGCTCACCGACAGGGGCGAGAGATCAGCCCCAGCATTTT.

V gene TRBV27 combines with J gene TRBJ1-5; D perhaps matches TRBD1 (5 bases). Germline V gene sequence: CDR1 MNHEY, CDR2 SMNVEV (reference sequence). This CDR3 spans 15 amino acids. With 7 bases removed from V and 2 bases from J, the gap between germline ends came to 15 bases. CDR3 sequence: CASKDTDKGNQPQHF. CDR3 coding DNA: TGTGCCAGCAAGGACACCGATAAGGGCAATCAGCCCCAGCATTTT.

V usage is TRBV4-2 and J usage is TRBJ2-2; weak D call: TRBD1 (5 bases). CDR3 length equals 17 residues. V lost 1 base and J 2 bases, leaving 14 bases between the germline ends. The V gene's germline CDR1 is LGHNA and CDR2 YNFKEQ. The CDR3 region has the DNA TGTGCCAGCAGCCAAGTCTGGGGCCTACGTAACACCGGGGAGCTGTTTTTT. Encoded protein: CASSQVWGLRNTGELFF.

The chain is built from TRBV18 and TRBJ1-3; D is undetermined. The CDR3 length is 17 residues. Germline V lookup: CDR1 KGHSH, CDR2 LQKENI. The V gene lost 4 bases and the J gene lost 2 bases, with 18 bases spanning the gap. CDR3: CASSRQVASTPGNTIYF. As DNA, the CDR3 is TGTGCCAGCTCACGCCAGGTCGCATCCACCCCTGGAAACACCATATATTTT.

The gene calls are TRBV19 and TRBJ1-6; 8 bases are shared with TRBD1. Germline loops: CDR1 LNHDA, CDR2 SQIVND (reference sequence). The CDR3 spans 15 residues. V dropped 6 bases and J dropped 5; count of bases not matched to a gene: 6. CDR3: CASSRQGRDNSPLHF. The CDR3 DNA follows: TGTGCCAGTAGCAGACAGGGGCGGGATAATTCACCCCTCCACTTT.

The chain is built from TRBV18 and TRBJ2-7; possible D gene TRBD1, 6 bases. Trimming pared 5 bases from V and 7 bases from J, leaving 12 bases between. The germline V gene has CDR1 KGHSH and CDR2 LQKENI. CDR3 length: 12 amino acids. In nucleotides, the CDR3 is TGTGCCAGCTCAACAACAGGGTCTGAGCAGTACTTC. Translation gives CASSTTGSEQYF.

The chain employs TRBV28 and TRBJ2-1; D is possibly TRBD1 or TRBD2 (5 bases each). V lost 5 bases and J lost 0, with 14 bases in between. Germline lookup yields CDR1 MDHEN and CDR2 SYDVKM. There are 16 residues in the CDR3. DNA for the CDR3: TGTGCCAGCAGTAGCCCCTGGGGGAGCTCCTACAATGAGCAGTTCTTC. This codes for CASSSPWGSSYNEQFF.

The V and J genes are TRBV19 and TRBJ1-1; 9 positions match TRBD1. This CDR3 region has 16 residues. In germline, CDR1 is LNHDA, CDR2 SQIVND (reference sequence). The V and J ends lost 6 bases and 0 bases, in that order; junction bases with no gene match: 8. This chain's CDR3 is CASSRPGDRVNTEAFF. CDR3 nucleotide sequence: TGTGCCAGTAGCCGGCCGGGGGACAGGGTGAACACTGAAGCTTTCTTT.

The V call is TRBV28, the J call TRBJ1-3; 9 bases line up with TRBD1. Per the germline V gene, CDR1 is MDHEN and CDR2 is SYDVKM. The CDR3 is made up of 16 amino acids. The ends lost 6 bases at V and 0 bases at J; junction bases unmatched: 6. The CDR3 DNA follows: TGTGCCAGCAGCTACCTGACAGGGGGCTCTGGAAACACCATATATTTT. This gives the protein CASSYLTGGSGNTIYF.

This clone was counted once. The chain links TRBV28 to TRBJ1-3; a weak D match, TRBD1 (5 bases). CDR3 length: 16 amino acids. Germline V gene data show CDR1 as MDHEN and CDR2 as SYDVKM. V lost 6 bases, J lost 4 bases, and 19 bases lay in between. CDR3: CASRGRGAPRGNTIYF. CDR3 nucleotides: TGTGCCAGCAGAGGCCGGGGCGCTCCGAGGGGAAACACCATATATTTT.

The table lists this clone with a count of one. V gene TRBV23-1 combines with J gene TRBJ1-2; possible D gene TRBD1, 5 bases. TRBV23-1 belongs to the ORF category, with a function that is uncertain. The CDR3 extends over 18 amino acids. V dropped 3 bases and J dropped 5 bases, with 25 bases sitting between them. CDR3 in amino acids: CASSHRFLPGPQTYGYTF. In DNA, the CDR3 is TGCGCCAGCAGTCATCGTTTTCTACCGGGACCCCAAACTTATGGCTACACCTTC.

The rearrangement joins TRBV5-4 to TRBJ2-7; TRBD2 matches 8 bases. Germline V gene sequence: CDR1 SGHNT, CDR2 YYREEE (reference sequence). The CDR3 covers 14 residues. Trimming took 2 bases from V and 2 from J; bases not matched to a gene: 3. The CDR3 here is CASSFRSGTYEQYF. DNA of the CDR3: TGTGCCAGCAGCTTCCGTAGCGGGACCTACGAGCAGTACTTC.

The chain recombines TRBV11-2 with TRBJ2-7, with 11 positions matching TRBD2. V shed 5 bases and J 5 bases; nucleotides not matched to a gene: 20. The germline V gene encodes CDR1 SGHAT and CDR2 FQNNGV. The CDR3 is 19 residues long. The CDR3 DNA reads TGTGCCAGCAGCCGACAGGGGGGTAGCGGGAGGGCCGAGGGAGACGAGCAGTACTTC. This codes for CASSRQGGSGRAEGDEQYF.

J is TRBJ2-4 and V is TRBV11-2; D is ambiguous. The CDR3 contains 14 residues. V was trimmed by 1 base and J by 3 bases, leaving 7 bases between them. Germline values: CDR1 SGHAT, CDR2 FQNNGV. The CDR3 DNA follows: TGTGCCAGCAGCTTAGGGGTCAGCAAAAACATTCAGTACTTC. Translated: CASSLGVSKNIQYF.

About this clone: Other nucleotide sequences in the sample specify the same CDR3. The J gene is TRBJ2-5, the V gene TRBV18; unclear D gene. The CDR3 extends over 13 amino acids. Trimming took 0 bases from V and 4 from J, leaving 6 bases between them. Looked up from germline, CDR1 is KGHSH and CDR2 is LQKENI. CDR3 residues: CASSPPVRETQYF. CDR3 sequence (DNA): TGTGCCAGCTCACCACCGGTTCGAGAGACCCAGTACTTC.

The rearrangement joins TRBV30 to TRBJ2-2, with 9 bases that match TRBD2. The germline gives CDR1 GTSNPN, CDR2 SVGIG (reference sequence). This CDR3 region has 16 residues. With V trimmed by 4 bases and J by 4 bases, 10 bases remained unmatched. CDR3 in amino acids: CAWISGTSFSTGELFF. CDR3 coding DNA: TGTGCCTGGATTAGTGGGACTAGCTTTTCCACCGGGGAGCTGTTTTTT.

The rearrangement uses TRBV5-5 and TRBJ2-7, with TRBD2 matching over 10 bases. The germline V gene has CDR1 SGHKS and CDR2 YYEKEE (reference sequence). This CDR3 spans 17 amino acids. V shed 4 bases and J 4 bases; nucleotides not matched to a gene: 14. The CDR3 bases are TGTGCCAGCAGCAGTTGGGGTCGGGCTAGCGGGAGTTACGAGCAGTACTTC. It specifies CASSSWGRASGSYEQYF. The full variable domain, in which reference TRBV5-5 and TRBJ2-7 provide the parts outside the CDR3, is DAGVTQSPTHLIKTRGQQVTLRCSPISGHKSVSWYQQVLGQGPQFIFQYYEKEERGRGNFPDRFSARQFPNYSSELNVNALLLGDSALYLCASSSWGRASGSYEQYFGPGTRLTVT.

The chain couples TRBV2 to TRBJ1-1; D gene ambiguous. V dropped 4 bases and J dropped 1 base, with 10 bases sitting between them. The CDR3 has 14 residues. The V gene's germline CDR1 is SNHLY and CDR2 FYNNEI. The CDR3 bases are TGTGCCAGCAGTGTGGACGGAGAGAACACTGAAGCTTTCTTT. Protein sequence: CASSVDGENTEAFF.

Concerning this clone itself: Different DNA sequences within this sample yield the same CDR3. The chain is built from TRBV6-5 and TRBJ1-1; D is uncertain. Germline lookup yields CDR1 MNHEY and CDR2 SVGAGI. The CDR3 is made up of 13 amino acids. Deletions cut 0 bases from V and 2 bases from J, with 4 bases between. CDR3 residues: CASSYSKNTEAFF. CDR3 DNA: TGTGCCAGCAGTTACTCGAAAAACACTGAAGCTTTCTTT.